This record looks at one TCR beta chain sequence and its context. The antigen this receptor binds is unknown. A much bigger clone sits one base away, suggesting this may be a read error. The data were taken from a study of T cells in Graves' hyperthyroidism and ophthalmopathy (dated by TCRdb to 2018 to 2020). About the investigation overall: Peripheral blood samples were taken at initial diagnosis, before any treatment was given. The paper reports TCR Vbeta CDR3 sequencing of 135 peripheral blood samples: some 41 ophthalmopathy, about 75 hyperthyroidism and some 17 progressor patients. An independent validation cohort of about 19 hyperthyroidism patients and about 15 patients who later progressed to ophthalmopathy tested prospective prediction of ophthalmopathy. The roughly 100 discovery patients were divided at random into training and test sets in a 7:3 ratio. To identify distinguishing TCR V-J signatures, a discovery cohort of around 98 patients was used, comprising some 45 with Graves' ophthalmopathy and 55 to 65 with stable Graves' hyperthyroidism. After sampling, hyperthyroidism patients received methimazole starting at 30 mg daily, and ophthalmopathy patients received high-dose intravenous methylprednisolone. In addition, the study compared T-cell repertoires in thyroid tissue and in blood from roughly 6 Graves' hyperthyroidism patients. The paper's findings and limits, for the study overall: Most expanded thyroid clonotypes (frequency above 0.001) were also found in blood, which suggests that blood repertoires may mirror thyroid immune responses. In validation, the model predicted progression to ophthalmopathy a median of approximately 6.3 months before onset, with approximately 70% sensitivity and just under 75% specificity. Ophthalmopathy was separated from stable hyperthyroidism by a 13 V-J signature model, with 85% to 90% sensitivity and about 81% specificity obtained in cross-validation and 80%/75% obtained in testing. Sample size was not statistically predetermined, and investigators were not blinded to group allocation.

The CDR3 runs 14 residues from the cysteine to the phenylalanine. Of the read, only the CDR3 DNA is kept; its 42 bases are in frame from base 1. The germline V gene (reference sequence) specifies MNHEY as CDR1 and SMNVEV as CDR2. In the ophthalmopathy patients, disease was moderately to severely active, with a Clinical Activity Score of 3 or more, a NOSPECS grade of 4 or more, and a duration of less than 3 months. Patients with uncontrolled infections, other autoimmune diseases, pregnancy or lactation were excluded. Diagnoses were based on clinical symptoms, serum thyroxine and TRAb, thyroid ultrasound and orbital computed tomography. Ficoll-Paque density gradient centrifugation was used to isolate PBMCs from under 11 ml of fresh peripheral blood. Total RNA was extracted with Trizol reagent, and quality was checked on an Agilent 2100 Bioanalyzer. Amplification of TCR beta CDR3 regions was carried out from RNA transcripts. A first-round RT-PCR of the TCR CDR3 used the HTBI primer set with the Qiagen OneStep RT-PCR kit. The libraries were constructed in a second round of multiplex PCR and then size-selected and purified. Paired-end sequencing of the libraries was performed with 100 bp reads on an Illumina HiSeq2000. As for the original processing: SOAPnuke was used to process the raw data, with reads discarded if the reads contained adapters or uncalled bases, had a mean Phred below 15, or lacked an exact constant-primer or identifier match. High-quality paired reads were merged using COPE v1.2.5, and each unique nucleotide sequence was defined as a clonotype. MiTCR v1.1 was used to align clonotypes to the IMGT TRBV, TRBD and TRBJ reference segments. Only V-J combinations with frequency above 0.0001, covering about 99% of repertoires, were analysed. A TCS score was defined as the ratio of F50 (clonal expansion) to E x V (chaos), with BLOSUM62-based TCRdist applied between CDR3 peptides within each V-J. Welch's t-statistics and random forest reduced around 520 V-J features to 13, which were used in a naive Bayes classifier (R e1071). The public reads were reanalyzed by TCRdb: fastp trimming at Q25, MiXCR alignment, in-frame beta chains only. Under each unique CDR3 protein, matching rows form one entry showing the most common genes and DNA. The V and J calls shown here were made by TCRdb, not taken from the authors' results. The sample contains around 600,000 distinct CDR3 sequences, 14% of them found a single time. The ten most abundant clones make up roughly 7.7% of the sample.

This TCR was sampled from a woman under 30 with Graves' ophthalmopathy. The material sequenced was blood. The rearranged chain carries TRBV27 and TRBJ2-2; 6 matching bases give a weak D call of TRBD2. The nucleotide sequence reads as follows: TGTGTCAGCAGTCCAAGTAGGGAGGCCGGGGAGCTGTTTTTT. Its protein reads: CVSSPSREAGELFF.